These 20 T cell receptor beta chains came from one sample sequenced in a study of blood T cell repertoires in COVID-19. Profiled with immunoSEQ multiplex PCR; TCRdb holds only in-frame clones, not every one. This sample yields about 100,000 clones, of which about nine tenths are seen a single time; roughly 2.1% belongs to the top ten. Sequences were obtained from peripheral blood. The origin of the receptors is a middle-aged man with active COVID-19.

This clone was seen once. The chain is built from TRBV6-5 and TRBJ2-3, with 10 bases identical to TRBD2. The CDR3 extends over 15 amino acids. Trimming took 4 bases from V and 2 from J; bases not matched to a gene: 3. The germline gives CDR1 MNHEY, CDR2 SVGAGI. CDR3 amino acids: CASSFGTSATDTQYF. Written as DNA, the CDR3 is TGTGCCAGCAGTTTCGGGACTAGCGCCACAGATACGCAGTATTTT.

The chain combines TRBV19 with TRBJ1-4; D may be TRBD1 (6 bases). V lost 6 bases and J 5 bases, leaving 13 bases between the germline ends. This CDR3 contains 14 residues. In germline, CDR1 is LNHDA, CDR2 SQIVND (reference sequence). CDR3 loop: CASRTGTSNEKLFF. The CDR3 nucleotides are TGTGCCAGTAGAACCGGGACATCAAATGAAAAACTGTTTTTT.

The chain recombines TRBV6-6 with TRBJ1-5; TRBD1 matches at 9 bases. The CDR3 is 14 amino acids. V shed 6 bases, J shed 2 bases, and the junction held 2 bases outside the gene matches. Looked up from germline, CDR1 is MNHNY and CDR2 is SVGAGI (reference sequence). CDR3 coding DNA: TGTGCCAGCAGCAGGACAGGGGGCAATCAGCCCCAGCATTTT. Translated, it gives CASSRTGGNQPQHF.

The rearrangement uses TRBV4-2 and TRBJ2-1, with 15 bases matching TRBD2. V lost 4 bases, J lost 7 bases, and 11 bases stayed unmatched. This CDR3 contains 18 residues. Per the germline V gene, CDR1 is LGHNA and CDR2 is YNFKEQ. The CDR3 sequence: CASSPGLAGGPGRNEQFF. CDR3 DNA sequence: TGTGCCAGCAGCCCTGGACTAGCGGGAGGGCCCGGGAGGAATGAGCAGTTCTTC.

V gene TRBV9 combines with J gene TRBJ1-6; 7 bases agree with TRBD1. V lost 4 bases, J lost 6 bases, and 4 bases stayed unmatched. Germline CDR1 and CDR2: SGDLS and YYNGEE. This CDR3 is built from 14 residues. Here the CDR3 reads CASSLRQGNSPLHF. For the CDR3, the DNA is TGTGCCAGCAGCTTAAGACAGGGTAATTCACCCCTCCACTTT.

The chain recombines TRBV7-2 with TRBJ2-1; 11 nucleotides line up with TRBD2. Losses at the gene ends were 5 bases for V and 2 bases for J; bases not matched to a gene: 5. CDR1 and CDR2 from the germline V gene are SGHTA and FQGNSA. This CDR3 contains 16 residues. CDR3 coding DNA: TGTGCCAGCAGCCATCCGGGACTAGCGGCCTACAATGAGCAGTTCTTC. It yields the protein CASSHPGLAAYNEQFF. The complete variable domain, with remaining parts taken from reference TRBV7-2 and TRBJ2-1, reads GAGVSQSPSNKVTEKGKDVELRCDPISGHTALYWYRQSLGQGLEFLIYFQGNSAPDKSGLPSDRFSAERTGGSVSTLTIQRTQQEDSAVYLCASSHPGLAAYNEQFFGPGTRLTVL.

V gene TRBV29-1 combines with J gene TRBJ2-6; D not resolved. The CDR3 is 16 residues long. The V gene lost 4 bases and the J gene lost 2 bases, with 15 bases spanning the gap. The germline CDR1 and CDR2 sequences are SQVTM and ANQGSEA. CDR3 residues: CSVVYSSSPGANVLTF. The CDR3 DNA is TGCAGCGTTGTCTATTCGAGTTCCCCTGGGGCCAACGTCCTGACTTTC.

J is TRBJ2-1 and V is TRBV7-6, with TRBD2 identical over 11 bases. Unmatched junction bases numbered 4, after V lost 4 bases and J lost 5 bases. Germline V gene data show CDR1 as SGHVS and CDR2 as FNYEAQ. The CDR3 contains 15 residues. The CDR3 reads CASSSLLAGDNEQFF. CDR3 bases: TGTGCCAGCAGCTCCCTACTAGCGGGAGACAATGAGCAGTTCTTC.

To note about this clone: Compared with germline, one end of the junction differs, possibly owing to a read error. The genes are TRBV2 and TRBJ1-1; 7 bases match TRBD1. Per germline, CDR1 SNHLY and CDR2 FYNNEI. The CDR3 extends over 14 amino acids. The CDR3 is CASIEQGRGTEAFF. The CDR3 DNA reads TGTGCCAGCATTGAACAGGGGCGAGGGACTGAAGCTTTCTTT.

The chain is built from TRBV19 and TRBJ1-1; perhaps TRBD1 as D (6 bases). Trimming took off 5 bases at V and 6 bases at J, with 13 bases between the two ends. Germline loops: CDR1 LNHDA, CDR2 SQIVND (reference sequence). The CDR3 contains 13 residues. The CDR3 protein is CASSWQGRAEAFF. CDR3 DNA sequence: TGTGCCAGTAGTTGGCAGGGGAGGGCTGAAGCTTTCTTT. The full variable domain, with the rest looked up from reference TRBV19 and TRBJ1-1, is DGGITQSPKYLFRKEGQNVTLSCEQNLNHDAMYWYRQDPGQGLRLIYYSQIVNDFQKGDIAEGYSVSREKKESFPLTVTSAQKNPTAFYLCASSWQGRAEAFFGQGTRLTVV.

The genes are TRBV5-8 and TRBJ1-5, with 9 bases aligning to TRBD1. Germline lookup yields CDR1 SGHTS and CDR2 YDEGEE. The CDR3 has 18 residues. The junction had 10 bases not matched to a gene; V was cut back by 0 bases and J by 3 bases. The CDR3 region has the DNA TGTGCCAGCAGCTTGGTTTTCTGGACAGGGGAAGACAATCAGCCCCAGCATTTT. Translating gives CASSLVFWTGEDNQPQHF.

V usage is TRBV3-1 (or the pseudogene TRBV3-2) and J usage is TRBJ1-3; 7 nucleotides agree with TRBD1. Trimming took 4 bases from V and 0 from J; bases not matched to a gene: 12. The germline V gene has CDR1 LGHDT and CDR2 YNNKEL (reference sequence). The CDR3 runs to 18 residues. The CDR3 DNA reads TGTGCCAGCAGCCGAAACCGGGACAGCGGCTACTCTGGAAACACCATATATTTT. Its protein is CASSRNRDSGYSGNTIYF.

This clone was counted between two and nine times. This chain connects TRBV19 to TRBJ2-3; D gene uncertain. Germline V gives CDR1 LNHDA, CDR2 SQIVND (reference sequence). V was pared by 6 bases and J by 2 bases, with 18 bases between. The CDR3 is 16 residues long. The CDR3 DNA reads TGTGCCAGTAGCCCACCTGAATGGCGGCCCACAGATACGCAGTATTTT. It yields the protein CASSPPEWRPTDTQYF.

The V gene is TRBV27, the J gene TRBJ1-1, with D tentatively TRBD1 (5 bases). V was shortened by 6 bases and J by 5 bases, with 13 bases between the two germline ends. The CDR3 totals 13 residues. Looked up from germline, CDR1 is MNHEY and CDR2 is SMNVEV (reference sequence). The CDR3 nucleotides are TGTGCCAGCAGAGCAGAGGAGGGGACTGAAGCTTTCTTT. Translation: CASRAEEGTEAFF.

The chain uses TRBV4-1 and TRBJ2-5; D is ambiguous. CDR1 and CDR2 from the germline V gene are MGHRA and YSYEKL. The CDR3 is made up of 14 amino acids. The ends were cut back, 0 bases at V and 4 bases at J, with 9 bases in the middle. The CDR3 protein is CASSQDLTIETQYF. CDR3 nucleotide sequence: TGCGCCAGCAGCCAAGATTTGACAATAGAGACCCAGTACTTC.

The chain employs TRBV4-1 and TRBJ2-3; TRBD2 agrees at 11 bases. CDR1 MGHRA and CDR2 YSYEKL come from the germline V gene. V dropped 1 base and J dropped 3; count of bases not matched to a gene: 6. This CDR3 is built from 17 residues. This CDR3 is CASSQVVSGGETDTQYF. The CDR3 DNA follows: TGCGCCAGCAGCCAAGTGGTTAGCGGGGGGGAAACAGATACGCAGTATTTT.

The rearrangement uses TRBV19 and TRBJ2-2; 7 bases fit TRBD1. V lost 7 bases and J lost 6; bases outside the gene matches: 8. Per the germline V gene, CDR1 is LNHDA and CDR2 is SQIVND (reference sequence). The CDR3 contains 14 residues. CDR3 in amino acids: CASKRTGESGELFF. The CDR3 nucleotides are TGTGCCAGTAAGCGGACAGGTGAATCCGGGGAGCTGTTTTTT.

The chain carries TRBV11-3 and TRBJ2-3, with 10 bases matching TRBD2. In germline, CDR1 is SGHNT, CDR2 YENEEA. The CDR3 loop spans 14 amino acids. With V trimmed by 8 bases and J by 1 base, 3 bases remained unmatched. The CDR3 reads CASQSGRGTDTQYF. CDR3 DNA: TGTGCCAGCCAAAGCGGGAGGGGCACAGATACGCAGTATTTT.

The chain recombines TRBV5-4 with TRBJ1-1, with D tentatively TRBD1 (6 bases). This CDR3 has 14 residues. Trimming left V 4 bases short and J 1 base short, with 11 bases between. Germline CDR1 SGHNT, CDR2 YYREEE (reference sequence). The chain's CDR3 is CASSQDRKNTEAFF. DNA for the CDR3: TGTGCCAGCAGCCAGGACAGAAAGAACACTGAAGCTTTCTTT.

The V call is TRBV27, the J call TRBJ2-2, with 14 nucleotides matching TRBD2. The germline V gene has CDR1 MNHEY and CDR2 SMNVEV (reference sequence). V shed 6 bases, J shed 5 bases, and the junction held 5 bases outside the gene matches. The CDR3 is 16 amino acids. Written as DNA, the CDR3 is TGTGCCAGCAGAGGACTAGCGGGAGGTCCAACCGGGGAGCTGTTTTTT. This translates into CASRGLAGGPTGELFF.